A single sample is the source of the 25 T cell receptor beta chains below, sequenced in a study of CD8 T cells in Susac syndrome. The RNA, roughly 0.5 to 1 ug, was put through reverse transcription using random hexamers. TCRdb reprocessed the immunoSEQ multiplex PCR reads via MiXCR and lists one record per CDR3 protein. The sample consists of about 430,000 distinct CDR3 sequences, 85% to 90% of them appearing once. The specimen was CD8+ T cells from PBMCs. The source of these receptors is a human donor with multiple sclerosis.

This sequence joins TRBV27 and TRBJ1-1; the D gene is possibly TRBD1 (5 bases). Germline V gives CDR1 MNHEY, CDR2 SMNVEV (reference sequence). Trimming shortened V by 4 bases and J by 4 bases, and 13 bases separated the two germline ends. This CDR3 region has 14 residues. CDR3 in amino acids: CASSSSGEGTEAFF. CDR3 nucleotide sequence: TGTGCCAGCAGTTCCTCGGGGGAGGGCACTGAAGCTTTCTTT.

V and J are TRBV12-3 or TRBV12-4 and TRBJ1-1; 9 positions match TRBD1. The CDR3 runs 17 residues. Losses at the gene ends were 7 bases for V and 0 bases for J; bases not matched to a gene: 12. The CDR3 DNA reads TGTGCCAGCACCCCACCGTGGGGACAGGGTATGAACACTGAAGCTTTCTTT. Amino acid sequence: CASTPPWGQGMNTEAFF.

The chain has TRBV25-1 and TRBJ2-7, with 15 bases that match TRBD2. CDR1 is MGHDK and CDR2 is SYGVNS in the germline V gene. The CDR3 covers 15 residues. J lost 5 bases, V lost 4 bases, and 3 bases had no gene match. The DNA of the CDR3 is TGTGCCAGCAGTGTAGGACTAGCGGGAGGGAACGAGCAGTACTTC. This translates into CASSVGLAGGNEQYF.

The V gene is TRBV30, the J gene TRBJ2-2; 11 bases are shared with TRBD2. V was clipped by 5 bases and J by 1 base; unmatched bases: 0. This CDR3 is 14 amino acids long. Germline V gene data show CDR1 as GTSNPN and CDR2 as SVGIG (reference sequence). The CDR3 loop reads CAWGLAGNTGELFF. The CDR3 DNA sequence: TGTGCCTGGGGACTAGCGGGGAACACCGGGGAGCTGTTTTTT.

This clonotype has only a few counts. The chain couples TRBV6-6 to TRBJ1-4; no reliable D call. CDR3 size: 15 residues. Germline CDR1 is MNHNY and CDR2 is SVGAGI (reference sequence). V was trimmed by 0 bases and J by 8 bases, leaving 13 bases between them. This CDR3 is CASSYSLPGPEKLFF. The DNA for the CDR3 is TGTGCCAGCAGTTACTCCCTACCGGGCCCGGAAAAACTGTTTTTT.

As regards this clonotype: At one boundary the junction diverges from the germline segment, which might be a read error. This chain connects TRBV5-6 to TRBJ1-3; D is uncertain. CDR1 and CDR2 (germline): SGHDT, YYEEEE. The CDR3 spans 16 residues. The CDR3 coding sequence is TGTGCCAGCAGCTTGCCTCGACTGTACTCTGGAAACACCATGTATTTT. This translates into CASSLPRLYSGNTMYF.

The chain is built from TRBV7-9 and TRBJ1-1; perhaps TRBD1 as D (5 bases). V was clipped by 5 bases and J by 2 bases, with 15 bases between them. The CDR3 has 15 residues. CDR1 is SEHNR and CDR2 is FQNEAQ in the germline V gene (reference sequence). CDR3 in amino acids: CASSPRTRSNTEAFF. Written as DNA, the CDR3 is TGTGCCAGCAGCCCACGGACACGATCCAACACTGAAGCTTTCTTT.

The chain employs TRBV27 and TRBJ2-1, with 7 bases lining up with TRBD1. Germline V gene lookup returns CDR1 MNHEY and CDR2 SMNVEV (reference sequence). V lost 1 base and J lost 1; bases outside the gene matches: 10. The CDR3 runs 18 residues. CDR3 in DNA: TGTGCCAGCAGTTTATGGAGTCAGGGGGATGATTCCTACAATGAGCAGTTCTTC. Protein sequence: CASSLWSQGDDSYNEQFF.

V is TRBV7-9 and J is TRBJ2-7, with TRBD1 matching over 7 bases. CDR1 SEHNR and CDR2 FQNEAQ come from the germline V gene (reference sequence). J lost 2 bases, V lost 5 bases, and 6 bases had no gene match. This CDR3 has 14 amino acids. The CDR3 reads CASSNRQGTYEQYF. For the CDR3, the DNA is TGTGCCAGCAGCAACCGACAGGGTACCTACGAGCAGTACTTC.

The count of this clonotype is one. The chain combines TRBV3-1 with TRBJ2-5, with 8 positions matching TRBD2. The CDR3 has 15 amino acids. CDR1 LGHDT and CDR2 YNNKEL come from the germline V gene (reference sequence). V was pared by 3 bases and J by 3 bases, with 6 bases of the junction left unmatched. The CDR3 nucleotides are TGTGCCAGCAGCCAGCAGAACGGGGGGGAAGAGACCCAGTACTTC. Its protein product is CASSQQNGGEETQYF.

This clonotype was seen only once. This rearrangement joins TRBV12-3 or TRBV12-4 to TRBJ1-3, with 7 bases identical to TRBD1. The CDR3 is made up of 15 amino acids. After removal of 6 bases from V and 4 bases from J, the junction contained 9 bases not matched to a gene. This CDR3 reads CASRSGTETGNTIYF. In DNA form, the CDR3 reads TGTGCCAGCAGGTCCGGGACAGAGACGGGAAACACCATATATTTT.

This sequence joins TRBV6-5 and TRBJ2-3, with D perhaps TRBD2 (5 bases). V gave up 7 bases and J gave up 5 bases, with 13 bases separating them. CDR1 is MNHEY and CDR2 is SVGAGI in the germline V gene. The CDR3 consists of 13 residues. The CDR3: CASTPRGKDTQYF. The CDR3 DNA is TGTGCCAGCACTCCCCGGGGAAAAGATACGCAGTATTTT.

Points on this clonotype: An end of the junction differs from the germline gene, which may be a read error. The genes are TRBV4-1 and TRBJ2-2, with 7 positions matching TRBD2. The V gene's germline CDR1 is MGHRA and CDR2 YSYEKL. This CDR3 comprises 16 residues. The CDR3 loop reads CASSQASGPNTGELFF. The DNA of the CDR3 is TGCGCCAGCAGCCAGGCTAGCGGACCGAATACCGGGGAGCTGTTTTTT.

The chain recombines TRBV20-1 with TRBJ2-7; the D gene is possibly TRBD2 (6 bases). In germline, CDR1 is DFQATT, CDR2 SNEGSKA (reference sequence). V was trimmed by 3 bases and J by 2 bases, leaving 17 bases between them. This CDR3 is 15 amino acids long. CDR3 loop: CSASPSRELTYEQYF. The CDR3 DNA sequence: TGCAGTGCTAGCCCTAGTCGGGAGCTCACCTACGAGCAGTACTTC.

This chain links TRBV30 with TRBJ2-2; D perhaps matches TRBD2 (5 bases). CDR3 length equals 13 residues. The germline gives CDR1 GTSNPN, CDR2 SVGIG (reference sequence). The V end lost 5 bases, the J end lost 7 bases, and 14 bases lay between the germline ends. The chain's CDR3 is CAWRFRDGGELFF. CDR3 bases: TGTGCCTGGCGGTTTCGGGATGGCGGGGAGCTGTTTTTT.

This CDR3 reads CAISESGGTETQYF. CDR3 DNA sequence: TGTGCCATCAGTGAGTCGGGCGGGACTGAGACCCAGTACTTC. The rearrangement links TRBV10-3 to TRBJ2-5; TRBD2 is a possible D gene (6 bases). Germline CDR1 and CDR2: ENHRY and SYGVKD. The CDR3 runs 14 residues. Trimming cost V 0 bases and J 5 bases, with 10 bases left between them.

V and J are TRBV12-3 or TRBV12-4 and TRBJ2-5, with TRBD1 matching over 7 bases. V was clipped by 6 bases and J by 5 bases; unmatched bases: 12. The CDR3 is 15 amino acids. DNA for the CDR3: TGTGCCAGCAGAGGAGTGAACAGGGGATCGGAGACCCAGTACTTC. Translating gives CASRGVNRGSETQYF.

This clonotype was detected only once. V and J are TRBV4-1 and TRBJ2-3; TRBD2 matches at 13 bases. The CDR3 has 23 residues. CDR1 and CDR2 from the germline V gene are MGHRA and YSYEKL. With 2 bases clipped from V and 1 base from J, the junction kept 21 bases outside the gene matches. As DNA, the CDR3 is TGCGCCAGCAGCCAATCGACTAGCGGGGGGTTAATGTATTGGATGCTAGGCACAGATACGCAGTATTTT. Translation: CASSQSTSGGLMYWMLGTDTQYF.

The J gene is TRBJ2-7, the V gene TRBV9; the match to TRBD1 covers 9 bases. With V trimmed by 4 bases and J by 4 bases, 15 bases remained unmatched. This CDR3 has 17 residues. CDR1 and CDR2 from the germline V gene are SGDLS and YYNGEE. This CDR3 reads CASSQGWGQGPLYEQYF. The CDR3 DNA follows: TGTGCCAGCAGCCAGGGGTGGGGACAGGGTCCTCTTTACGAGCAGTACTTC.

This clonotype was counted a few times. Here the CDR3 DNA reads TGTGCCACGCAGGCGTGGAATGGCTACACCTTC. Residues: CATQAWNGYTF. The J gene is TRBJ1-2, the V gene TRBV19; D remains ambiguous. V was shortened by 10 bases and J by 6 bases, with 12 bases between the two germline ends. The CDR3 runs to 11 residues. Germline V gene lookup returns CDR1 LNHDA and CDR2 SQIVND (reference sequence).

This chain uses TRBV28 with TRBJ2-1; 13 nucleotides line up with TRBD2. V shed 4 bases and J 0 bases; nucleotides not matched to a gene: 9. The length of the CDR3 is 19 residues. Germline CDR1 is MDHEN and CDR2 is SYDVKM. The chain's CDR3 is CASSSPGLAGTSSYNEQFF. The CDR3 nucleotides read TGTGCCAGCAGTTCGCCGGGACTAGCGGGAACAAGCTCCTACAATGAGCAGTTCTTC.

V is TRBV25-1 and J is TRBJ1-2, with D perhaps TRBD1 (6 bases). CDR1 and CDR2 (germline): MGHDK, SYGVNS. The CDR3 consists of 13 residues. Trimming pared 8 bases from V and 6 bases from J, leaving 16 bases between. The CDR3 loop is CASGGWGQNGYTF. The DNA of the CDR3 is TGTGCCAGCGGGGGTTGGGGGCAGAATGGCTACACCTTC.

V usage is TRBV7-6 and J usage is TRBJ1-1; possible D gene TRBD1, 5 bases. Trimming left V 0 bases short and J 4 bases short, with 9 bases between. The V gene's germline CDR1 is SGHVS and CDR2 FNYEAQ. The CDR3 has 14 residues. The CDR3, as DNA: TGTGCCAGCAGCTTAGCCAGCGGGGCCACTGAAGCTTTCTTT. Translating gives CASSLASGATEAFF. Full variable domain (remainder filled in from reference TRBV7-6 and TRBJ1-1): GAGVSQSPRYKVTKRGQDVALRCDPISGHVSLYWYRQALGQGPEFLTYFNYEAQQDKSGLPNDRFSAERPEGSISTLTIQRTEQRDSAMYRCASSLASGATEAFFGQGTRLTVV.

The rearrangement uses TRBV27 and TRBJ1-2; D is uncertain. The V gene lost 6 bases and the J gene lost 0 bases, with 11 bases spanning the gap. Germline assignment: CDR1 MNHEY and CDR2 SMNVEV (reference sequence). The CDR3 extends over 14 amino acids. This CDR3 is CASSPLSANYGYTF. For the CDR3, the DNA is TGTGCCAGCAGCCCCCTCTCGGCTAACTATGGCTACACCTTC.

The chain uses TRBV28 and TRBJ2-5; D might be TRBD1 (6 bases). V was clipped by 2 bases and J by 2 bases, with 9 bases between them. CDR3 length equals 14 residues. Germline V gene sequence: CDR1 MDHEN, CDR2 SYDVKM. In DNA form, the CDR3 reads TGTGCCAGCAGTTTAAAAGGGGGACAAGAGACCCAGTACTTC. Its translation is CASSLKGGQETQYF.